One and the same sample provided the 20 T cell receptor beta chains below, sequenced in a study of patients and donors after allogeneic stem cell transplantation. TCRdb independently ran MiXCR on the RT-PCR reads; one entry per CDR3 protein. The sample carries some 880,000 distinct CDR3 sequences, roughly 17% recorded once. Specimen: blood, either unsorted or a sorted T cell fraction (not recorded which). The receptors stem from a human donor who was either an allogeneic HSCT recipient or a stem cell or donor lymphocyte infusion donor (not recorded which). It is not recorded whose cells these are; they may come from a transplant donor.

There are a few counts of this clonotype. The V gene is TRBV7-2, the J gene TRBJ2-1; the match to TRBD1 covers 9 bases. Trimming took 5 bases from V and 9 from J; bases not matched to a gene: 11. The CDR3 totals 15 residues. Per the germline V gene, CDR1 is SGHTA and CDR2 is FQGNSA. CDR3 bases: TGTGCCAGCAGCCCGACAGGGGGTGTGTACGGTGAGCAGTTCTTC. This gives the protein CASSPTGGVYGEQFF.

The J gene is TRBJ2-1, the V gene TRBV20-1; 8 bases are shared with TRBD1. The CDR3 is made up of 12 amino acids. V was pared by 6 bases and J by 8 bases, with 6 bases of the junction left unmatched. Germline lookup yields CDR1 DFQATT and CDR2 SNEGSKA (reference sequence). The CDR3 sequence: CSASQGGDEQFF. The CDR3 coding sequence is TGCAGTGCATCACAGGGGGGCGATGAGCAGTTCTTC.

The CDR3 region is CASSVGIFQETQYF. In nucleotides, the CDR3 is TGTGCCAGCAGCGTAGGAATCTTTCAAGAGACCCAGTACTTC. The chain recombines TRBV9 with TRBJ2-5; no firm D call. V was shortened by 0 bases and J by 2 bases, with 8 bases between the two germline ends. The germline CDR1 and CDR2 sequences are SGDLS and YYNGEE. The CDR3 length is 14 residues.

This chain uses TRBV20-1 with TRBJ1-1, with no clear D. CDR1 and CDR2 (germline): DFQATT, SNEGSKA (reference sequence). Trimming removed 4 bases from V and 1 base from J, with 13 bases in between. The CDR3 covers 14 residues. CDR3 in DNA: TGCAGTGCTACAGAAGGGTCAGGGAACACTGAAGCTTTCTTT. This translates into CSATEGSGNTEAFF.

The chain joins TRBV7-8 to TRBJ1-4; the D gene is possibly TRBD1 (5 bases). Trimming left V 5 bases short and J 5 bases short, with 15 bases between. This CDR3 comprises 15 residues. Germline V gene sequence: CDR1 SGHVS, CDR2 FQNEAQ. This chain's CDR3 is CASSGRRGANEKLFF. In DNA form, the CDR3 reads TGTGCCAGCAGCGGTCGTCGAGGGGCAAATGAAAAACTGTTTTTT.

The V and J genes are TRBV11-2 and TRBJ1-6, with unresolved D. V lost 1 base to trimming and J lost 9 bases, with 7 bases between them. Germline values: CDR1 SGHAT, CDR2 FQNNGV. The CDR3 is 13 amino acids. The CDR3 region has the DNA TGTGCCAGCAGCTTAGGGAAACGTTCACCCCTCCACTTT. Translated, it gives CASSLGKRSPLHF.

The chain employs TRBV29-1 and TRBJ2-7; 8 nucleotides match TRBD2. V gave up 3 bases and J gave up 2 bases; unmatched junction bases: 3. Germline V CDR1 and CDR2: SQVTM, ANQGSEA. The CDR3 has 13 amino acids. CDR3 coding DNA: TGCAGCGTTGATCGCGGGGGGACCTACGAGCAGTACTTC. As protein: CSVDRGGTYEQYF.

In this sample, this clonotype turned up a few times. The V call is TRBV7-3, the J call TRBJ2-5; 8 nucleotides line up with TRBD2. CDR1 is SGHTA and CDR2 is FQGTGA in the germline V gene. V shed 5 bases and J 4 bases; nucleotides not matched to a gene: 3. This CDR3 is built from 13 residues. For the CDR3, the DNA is TGTGCCAGCAGCCCGGGGGGGACAGAGACCCAGTACTTC. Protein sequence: CASSPGGTETQYF.

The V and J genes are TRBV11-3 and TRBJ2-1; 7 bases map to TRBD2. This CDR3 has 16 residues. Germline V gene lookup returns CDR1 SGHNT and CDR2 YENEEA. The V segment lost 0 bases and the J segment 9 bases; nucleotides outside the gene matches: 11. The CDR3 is CASSLDLGRERSEQFF. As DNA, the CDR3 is TGTGCCAGCAGCTTAGATTTGGGGCGGGAGCGGAGTGAGCAGTTCTTC. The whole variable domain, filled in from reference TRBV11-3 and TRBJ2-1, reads EAGVVQSPRYKIIEKKQPVAFWCNPISGHNTLYWYLQNLGQGPELLIRYENEEAVDDSQLPKDRFSAERLKGVDSTLKIQPAELGDSAVYLCASSLDLGRERSEQFFGPGTRLTVL.

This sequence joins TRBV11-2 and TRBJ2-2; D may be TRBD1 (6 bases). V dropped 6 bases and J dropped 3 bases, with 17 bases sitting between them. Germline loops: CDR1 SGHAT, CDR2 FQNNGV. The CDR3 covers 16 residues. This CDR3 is CASRAWGQEDTGELFF. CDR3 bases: TGTGCCAGCAGAGCGTGGGGGCAGGAAGACACCGGGGAGCTGTTTTTT.

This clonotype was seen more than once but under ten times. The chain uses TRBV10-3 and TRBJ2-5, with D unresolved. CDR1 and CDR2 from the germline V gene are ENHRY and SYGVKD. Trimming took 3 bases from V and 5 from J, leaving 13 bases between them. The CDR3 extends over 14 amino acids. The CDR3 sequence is CAISDRSGSETQYF. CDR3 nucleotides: TGTGCCATCAGTGATAGGTCAGGATCCGAGACCCAGTACTTC.

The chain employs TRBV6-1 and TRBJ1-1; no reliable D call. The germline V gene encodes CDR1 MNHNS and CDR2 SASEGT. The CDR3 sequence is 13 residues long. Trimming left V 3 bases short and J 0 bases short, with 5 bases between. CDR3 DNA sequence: TGTGCCAGCAGTGACATAATGAACACTGAAGCTTTCTTT. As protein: CASSDIMNTEAFF.

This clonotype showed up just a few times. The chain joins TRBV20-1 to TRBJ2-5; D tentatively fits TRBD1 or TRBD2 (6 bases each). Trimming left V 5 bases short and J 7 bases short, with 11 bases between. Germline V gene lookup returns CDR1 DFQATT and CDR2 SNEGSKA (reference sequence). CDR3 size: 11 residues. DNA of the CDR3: TGCAGTGCTGGGGGGACACCGACCCAGTACTTC. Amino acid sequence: CSAGGTPTQYF.

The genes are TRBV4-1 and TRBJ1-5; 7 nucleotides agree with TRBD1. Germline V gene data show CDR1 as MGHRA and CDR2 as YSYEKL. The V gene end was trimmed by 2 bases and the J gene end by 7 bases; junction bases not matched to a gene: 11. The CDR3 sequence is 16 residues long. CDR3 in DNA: TGCGCCAGCAGCCAACCTACGACAGGGTCCGGGCAGCCCCAGCATTTT. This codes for CASSQPTTGSGQPQHF.

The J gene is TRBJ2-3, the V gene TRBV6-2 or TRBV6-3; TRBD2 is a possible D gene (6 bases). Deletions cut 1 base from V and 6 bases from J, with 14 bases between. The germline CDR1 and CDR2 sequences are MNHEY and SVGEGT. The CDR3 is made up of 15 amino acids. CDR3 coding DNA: TGTGCCAGCAGTTACTGGGAGCGGGTAGCCGATACGCAGTATTTT. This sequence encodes CASSYWERVADTQYF.

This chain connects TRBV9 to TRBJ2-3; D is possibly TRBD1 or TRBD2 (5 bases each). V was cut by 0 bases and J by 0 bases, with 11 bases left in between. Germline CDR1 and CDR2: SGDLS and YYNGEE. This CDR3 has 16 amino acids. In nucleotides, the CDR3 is TGTGCCAGCAGCGTAGGGGACCTGGCAAGCACAGATACGCAGTATTTT. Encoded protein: CASSVGDLASTDTQYF.

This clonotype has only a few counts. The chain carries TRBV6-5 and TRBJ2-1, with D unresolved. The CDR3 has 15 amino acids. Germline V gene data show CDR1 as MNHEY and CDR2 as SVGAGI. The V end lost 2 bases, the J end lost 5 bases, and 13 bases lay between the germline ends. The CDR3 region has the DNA TGTGCCAGCAGTTACAGCCCTAGAATAAACAATGAGCAGTTCTTC. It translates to CASSYSPRINNEQFF.

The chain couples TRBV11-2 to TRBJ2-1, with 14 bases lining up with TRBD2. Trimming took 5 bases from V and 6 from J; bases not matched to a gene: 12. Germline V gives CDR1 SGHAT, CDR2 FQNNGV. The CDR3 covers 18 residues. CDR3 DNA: TGTGCCAGCAGCCAATCTGCGACTAGCGGGAGGGCCGGCAATGAGCAGTTCTTC. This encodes CASSQSATSGRAGNEQFF.

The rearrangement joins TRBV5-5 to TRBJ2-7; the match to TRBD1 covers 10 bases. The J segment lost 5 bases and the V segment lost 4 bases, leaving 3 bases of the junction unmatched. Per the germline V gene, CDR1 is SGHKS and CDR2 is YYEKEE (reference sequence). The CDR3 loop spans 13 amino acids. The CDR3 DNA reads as TGTGCCAGCAGCACGACAGGGGGCCACGAGCAGTACTTC. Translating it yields CASSTTGGHEQYF.

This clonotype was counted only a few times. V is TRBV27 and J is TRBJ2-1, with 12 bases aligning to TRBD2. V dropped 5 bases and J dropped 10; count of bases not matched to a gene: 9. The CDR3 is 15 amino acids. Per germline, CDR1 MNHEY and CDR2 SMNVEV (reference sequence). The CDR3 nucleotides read TGTGCCAGCAGTCTTCTAGCGGGGGGGCCCAAAGAGCAGTTCTTC. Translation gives CASSLLAGGPKEQFF.